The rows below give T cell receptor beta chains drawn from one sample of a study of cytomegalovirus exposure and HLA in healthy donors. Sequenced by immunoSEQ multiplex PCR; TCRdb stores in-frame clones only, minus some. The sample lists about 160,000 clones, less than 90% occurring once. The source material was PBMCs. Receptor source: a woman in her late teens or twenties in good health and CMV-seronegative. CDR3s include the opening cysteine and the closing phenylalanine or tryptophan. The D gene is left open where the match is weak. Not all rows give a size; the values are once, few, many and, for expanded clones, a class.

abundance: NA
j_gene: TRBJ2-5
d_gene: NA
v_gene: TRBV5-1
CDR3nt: TGCGCCAGCAGCTTGGGGAGCGGCGCGGAGCAGTACTTC
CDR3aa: CASSLGSGAEQYF

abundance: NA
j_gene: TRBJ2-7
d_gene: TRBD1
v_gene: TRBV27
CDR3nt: TGTGCCAGCAGTTCCGGGACAGCCTCCTACGAGCAGTACTTC
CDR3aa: CASSSGTASYEQYF

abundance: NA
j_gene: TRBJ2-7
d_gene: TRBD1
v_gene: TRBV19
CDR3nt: TGTGCCAGTACGCAAGGGACAGGGGGCATTTACGAGCAGTACTTC
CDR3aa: CASTQGTGGIYEQYF

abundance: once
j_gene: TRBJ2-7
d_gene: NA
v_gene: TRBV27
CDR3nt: TGTGCCAGCAGTCCCATCTACGAGCAGTACTTC
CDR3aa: CASSPIYEQYF

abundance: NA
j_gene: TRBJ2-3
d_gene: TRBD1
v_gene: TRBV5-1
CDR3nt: TGCGCCAGCAGCTTGGCCCCGGGACAGGGAACAGATACGCAGTATTTT
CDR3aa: CASSLAPGQGTDTQYF

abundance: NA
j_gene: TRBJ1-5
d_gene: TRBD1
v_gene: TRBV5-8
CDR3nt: TGTGCCAGCAGCTATAATACAGGGGTTCGTCAGCCCCAGCATTTT
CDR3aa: CASSYNTGVRQPQHF

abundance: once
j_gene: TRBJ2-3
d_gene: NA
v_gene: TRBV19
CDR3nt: TGTGCCACCAGGGGTTCGGTTACAGATACGCAGTATTTT
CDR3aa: CATRGSVTDTQYF

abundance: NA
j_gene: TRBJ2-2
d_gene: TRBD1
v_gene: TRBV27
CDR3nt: TGTGCCAGCAGTTTATTGAGCAGGGGGCCCGGGGAGCTGTTTTTT
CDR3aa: CASSLLSRGPGELFF

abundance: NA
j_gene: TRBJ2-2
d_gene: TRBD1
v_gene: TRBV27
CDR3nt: TGTGCCAGCAGGCGGGACAGGGCGAACACCGGGGAGCTGTTTTTT
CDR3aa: CASRRDRANTGELFF

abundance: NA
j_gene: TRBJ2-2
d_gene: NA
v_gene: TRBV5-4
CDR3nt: TGTGCCAGCAGCTTGGCGAACACCGAGGAGCTGTTTTTT
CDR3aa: CASSLANTEELFF

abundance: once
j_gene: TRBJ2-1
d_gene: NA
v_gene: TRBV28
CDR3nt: TGTGCCAGCAGTTCCCCCGCTTATTTAGCGCAGTTCTTC
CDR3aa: CASSSPAYLAQFF

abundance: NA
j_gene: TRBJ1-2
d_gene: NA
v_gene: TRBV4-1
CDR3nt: TGCGCCAGCAGCCAAGGGAGGAAGTCGGCGGATGGCTACACCTTC
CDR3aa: CASSQGRKSADGYTF

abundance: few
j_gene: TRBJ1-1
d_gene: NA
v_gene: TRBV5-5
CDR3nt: TGTGCCAGCAGCTTGAGGGGGAACACTGAAGCTTTCTTT
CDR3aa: CASSLRGNTEAFF

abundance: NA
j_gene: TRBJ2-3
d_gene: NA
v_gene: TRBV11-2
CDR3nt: TGTGCCAGCAGCTTGGGGGGAACGCAGTATTTT
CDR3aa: CASSLGGTQYF

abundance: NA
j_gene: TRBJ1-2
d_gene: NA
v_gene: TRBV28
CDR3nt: TGTGCCAGCACCGTCGGAGATATCGGCTACACCTTC
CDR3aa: CASTVGDIGYTF

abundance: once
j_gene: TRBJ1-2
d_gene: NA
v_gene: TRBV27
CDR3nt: TGTGCCAGCAGGTCCAGGGCCGACTATGGCTACACCTTC
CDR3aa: CASRSRADYGYTF

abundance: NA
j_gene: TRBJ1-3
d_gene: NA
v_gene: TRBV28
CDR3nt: TGTGCCAGCAGTTTCAGGATGGCTGGAAACACCATATATTTT
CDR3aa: CASSFRMAGNTIYF

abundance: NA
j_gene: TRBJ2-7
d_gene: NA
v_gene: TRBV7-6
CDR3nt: TGTGCCAGCGGTAGCCCCGGGAGTGACGAGCAGTACTTC
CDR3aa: CASGSPGSDEQYF

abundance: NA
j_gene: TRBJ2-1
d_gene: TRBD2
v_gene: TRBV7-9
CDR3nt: TGTGCCAGCAGCTTATTTCTCGGGAGGGTGGGGGATGAGCAGTTCTTC
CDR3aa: CASSLFLGRVGDEQFF

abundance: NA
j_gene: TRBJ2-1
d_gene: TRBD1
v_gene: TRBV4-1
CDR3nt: TGCGCCAGCAGCCAATCTTTACGGACAGGCAACTACAATGAGCAGTTCTTC
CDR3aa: CASSQSLRTGNYNEQFF

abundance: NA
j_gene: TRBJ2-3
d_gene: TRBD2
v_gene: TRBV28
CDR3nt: TGTGCCAGCAGTCCCCCCCTAGCGGGAGGGCTCAGCACAGATACGCAGTATTTT
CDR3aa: CASSPPLAGGLSTDTQYF

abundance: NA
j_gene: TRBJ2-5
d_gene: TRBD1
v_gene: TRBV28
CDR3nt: TGTGCCAGCAGCCTAACAGGGGGTACGGAGACCCAGTACTTC
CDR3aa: CASSLTGGTETQYF

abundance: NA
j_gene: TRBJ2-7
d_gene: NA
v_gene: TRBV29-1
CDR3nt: TGCAGCGTTGCAAACAGGGACGAGCAGTACTTC
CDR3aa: CSVANRDEQYF

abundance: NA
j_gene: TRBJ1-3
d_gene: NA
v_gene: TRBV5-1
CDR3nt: TGCGCCAGCAGTATGGGACTCAGCTCTGGAAACACCATATATTTT
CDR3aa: CASSMGLSSGNTIYF

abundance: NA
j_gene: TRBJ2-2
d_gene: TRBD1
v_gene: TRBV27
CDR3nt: TGTGCCAGCAGTTTATATGGGACAGGCTTTTTCGCGAACACCGGGGAGCTGTTTTTT
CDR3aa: CASSLYGTGFFANTGELFF

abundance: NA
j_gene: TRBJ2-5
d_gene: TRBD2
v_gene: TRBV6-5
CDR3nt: TGTGCCAGCAGTGTGCTAGCGGGGGGCGGAGAGACCCAGTACTTC
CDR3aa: CASSVLAGGGETQYF

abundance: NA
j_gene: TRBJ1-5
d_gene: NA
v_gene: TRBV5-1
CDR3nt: TGCGCCAGCAGCTTGGGAGGACTGCTCAATCAGCCCCAGCATTTT
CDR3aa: CASSLGGLLNQPQHF

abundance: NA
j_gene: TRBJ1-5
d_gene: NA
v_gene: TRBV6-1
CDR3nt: TGTGCCAGCAGCGGACAGTTCAATCAGCCCCAGCATTTT
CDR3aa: CASSGQFNQPQHF

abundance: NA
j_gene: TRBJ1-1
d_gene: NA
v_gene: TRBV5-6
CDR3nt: TGTGCCAGCAGCTTCGGAGGCGGCACTGAAGCTTTCTTT
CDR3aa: CASSFGGGTEAFF

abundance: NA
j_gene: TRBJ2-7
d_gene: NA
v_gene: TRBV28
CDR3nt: TGTGCCAGCAGCCTGGAGGAGCTCTACGAGCAGTACTTC
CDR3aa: CASSLEELYEQYF

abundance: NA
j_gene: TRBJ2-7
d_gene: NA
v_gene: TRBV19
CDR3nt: TGTGCCAGTAAAAGGATACACCGGGACAACTACGAGCAGTACTTC
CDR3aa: CASKRIHRDNYEQYF

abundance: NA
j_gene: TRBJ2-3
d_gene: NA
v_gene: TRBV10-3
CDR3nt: TGTGCCATCAGTGAGACTAGCATCGGCACAGATACGCAGTATTTT
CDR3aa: CAISETSIGTDTQYF

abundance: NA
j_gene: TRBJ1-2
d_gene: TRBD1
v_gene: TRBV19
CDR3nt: TGTGCCAGTAGTCCCGGGACAGGGGGGTATGGCTACACCTTC
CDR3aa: CASSPGTGGYGYTF

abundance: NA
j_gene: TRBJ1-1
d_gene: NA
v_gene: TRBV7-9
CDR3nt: TGTGCCAGCAGCTTCGAGACTGAAGCTTTCTTT
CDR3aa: CASSFETEAFF

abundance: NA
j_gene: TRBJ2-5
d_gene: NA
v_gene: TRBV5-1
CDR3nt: TGCGCCAGCAGCTTGGAGCAGGGGCCCCAAGAGACCCAGTACTTC
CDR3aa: CASSLEQGPQETQYF

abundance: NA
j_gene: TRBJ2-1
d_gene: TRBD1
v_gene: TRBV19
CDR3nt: TGTGCCAGTAGTAAGGGGGCCAATGAGCAGTTCTTC
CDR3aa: CASSKGANEQFF

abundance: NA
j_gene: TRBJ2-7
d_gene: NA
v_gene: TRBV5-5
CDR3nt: TGTGCCAGCAGCGACGAGGTTGGGTACGAGCAGTACTTC
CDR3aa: CASSDEVGYEQYF

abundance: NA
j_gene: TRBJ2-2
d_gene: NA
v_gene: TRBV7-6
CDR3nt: TGTGCCAGCAGCTTAGGTCTTGCGAACACCGGGGAGCTGTTTTTT
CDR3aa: CASSLGLANTGELFF

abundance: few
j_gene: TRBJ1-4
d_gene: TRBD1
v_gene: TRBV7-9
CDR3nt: TGTGCCAGCAGCTTAGACAGGGGGGAAAAACTGTTTTTT
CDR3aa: CASSLDRGEKLFF

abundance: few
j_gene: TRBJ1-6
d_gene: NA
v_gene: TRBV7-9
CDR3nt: TGTGCCAGCAGCTCAACGGACAGCACCCTCCACTTT
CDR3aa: CASSSTDSTLHF

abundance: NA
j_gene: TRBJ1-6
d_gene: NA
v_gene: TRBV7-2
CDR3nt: TGTGCCAGCAGCTTAGGAGGATCTTCACCCCTCCACTTT
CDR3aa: CASSLGGSSPLHF

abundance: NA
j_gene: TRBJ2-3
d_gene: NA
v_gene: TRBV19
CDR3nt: TGTGCCAGTAGTATTGGACTGACCCCGACTAGCACAGATACGCAGTATTTT
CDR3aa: CASSIGLTPTSTDTQYF

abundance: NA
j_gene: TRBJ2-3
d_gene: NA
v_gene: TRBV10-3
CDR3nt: TGTGCCATTGGGGCCGGGGGTGGCACAGATACGCAGTATTTT
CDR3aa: CAIGAGGGTDTQYF

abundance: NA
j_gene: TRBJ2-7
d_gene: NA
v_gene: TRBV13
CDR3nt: TGTGCCAGCAGCCGCCCAGGCAGGGCTTCGAGCTCCTACGAGCAGTACTTC
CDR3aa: CASSRPGRASSSYEQYF

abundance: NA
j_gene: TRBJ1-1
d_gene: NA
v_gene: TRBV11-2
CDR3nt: TGTGCCAGCAGCTTTTTAGCCGGGACAGAAGCTTTCTTT
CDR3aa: CASSFLAGTEAFF